This TCR beta chain came from a study of spatial heterogeneity in lung cancer (dated by TCRdb to about 2019). Background on the whole study: Beta-chain transcripts were consistently detected in greater numbers than alpha-chain transcripts, which likely reflects a higher abundance of beta-chain transcripts. In the raw uncorrected reads, each unique combination of TCR and UMI appeared on average more than ten times. TCR alpha and beta repertoires were quantitatively compared across multiple tumor regions, matched nontumor lung and blood in non-small cell lung cancer. Both alpha and beta chains were TCR-sequenced in about 240 tumor regions, approximately 64 matched nontumor lung samples and approximately 50 PBMC samples obtained at surgery. The study linked features of the TCR repertoire to counts of nonsynonymous mutations, which were determined by whole-exome sequencing of tumor tissue. Broad study findings and their caveats: Confirming at a functional level the hypothesis that regional TCRs recognize regional mutations was considered to require additional single-cell paired TCR alpha and beta sequencing. Ubiquitous expanded tumor TCRs were found in blood more often at tumor resection than at routine follow-up.

Receptors were amplified or captured by 5' RACE. Sequencing was performed on a NextSeq 500. The TCR library protocol attached a unique molecular identifier to each TCR cDNA molecule to allow correction of PCR and sequencing errors. The authors processed their data as follows. TCR identification, UMI-based error correction and CDR3 extraction were all carried out with Decombinator tools. Expanded TCRs were defined as those above a frequency of 2 per 1,000, corresponding to the top 1% of the tumor frequency distribution. Renyi diversity was calculated using the R vegan package after each repertoire was subsampled 100 times to 5,000 TCRs. CDR3 similarity networks were built from amino acid triplet string-kernel similarity, connecting CDR3s with pairwise similarity above 0.82. TCRdb itself trimmed the public reads at Q25 with fastp, ran MiXCR and retained productive beta chains. Every CDR3 protein is listed once, alongside the most common genes and DNA of its rows. It is TCRdb's table, rather than the study itself, that gives the V and J calls and clone size. In this sample the table shows around 74,000 distinct CDR3 sequences, 10% to 15% of which occur a single time. In total, the top ten clones hold 6.5% to 8.5% of the sample.

The sample's time point label is to be understood as: sample taken at primary tumor resection. For TCR sequencing, whole RNA was extracted from tumor and nontumor lung tissue, or from cryopreserved PBMC samples, and no cell sorting was done. Donors were 72 patients with early-stage, untreated non-small cell lung cancer from the lung TRACERx cohort. Only patients for whom sufficient RNA was available from at least two tumor regions were selected for TCR sequencing. Points on this clonotype: The antigen it binds to is not known. No much larger clone exists at a distance of one base, and base qualities are not known.

V loses 1 base, J loses 4 bases, and the germline ends lie 4 bases apart. CDR1 and CDR2 were assigned from the germline V gene as SGHVS and FQNEAQ. Measured from the cysteine to the phenylalanine, the CDR3 is 12 residues long. Of the read, only the CDR3 DNA is kept; its 36 bases are in frame from base 1. The sequence joins TRBV7-8 to TRBJ1-2, with the D gene not clear enough to name. The material was PBMCs, obtained at surgery. The TCR sequence derives from a male donor with early-stage non-small cell lung cancer. For the CDR3, the sequence is CASSLGVYGYTF. The DNA sequence is TGTGCCAGCAGCTTAGGGGTCTATGGCTACACCTTC.